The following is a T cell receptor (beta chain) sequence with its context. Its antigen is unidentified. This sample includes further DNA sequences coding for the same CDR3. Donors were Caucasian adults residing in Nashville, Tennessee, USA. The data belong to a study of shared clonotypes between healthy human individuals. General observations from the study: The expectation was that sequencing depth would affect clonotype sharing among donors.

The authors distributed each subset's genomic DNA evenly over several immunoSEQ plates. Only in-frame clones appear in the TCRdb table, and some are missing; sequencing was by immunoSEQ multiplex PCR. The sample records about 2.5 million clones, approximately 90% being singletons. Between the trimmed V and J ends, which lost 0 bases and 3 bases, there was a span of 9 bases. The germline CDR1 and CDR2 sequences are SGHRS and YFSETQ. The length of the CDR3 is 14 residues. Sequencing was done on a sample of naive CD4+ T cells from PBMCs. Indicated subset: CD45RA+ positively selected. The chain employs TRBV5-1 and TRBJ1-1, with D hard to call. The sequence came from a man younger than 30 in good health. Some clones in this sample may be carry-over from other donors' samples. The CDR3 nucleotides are TGCGCCAGCAGCTTGGGGGCGCAGGACACTGAAGCTTTCTTT. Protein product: CASSLGAQDTEAFF.